This T cell receptor beta chain came from a study of cytomegalovirus exposure and HLA in healthy donors (dated by TCRdb to 2015 to 2018). About the investigation overall: A later analysis indicated that the 110 or so validation repertoires were generated on the platform also employed for the 666 repertoires of the first cohort. The study was designed to test whether signatures of past pathogen exposure could be identified by cataloging public T cell receptors. A separate validation cohort of approximately 130 different subjects was used in addition to the roughly 670-subject first cohort. High-throughput TCR immunosequencing, statistical association of individual TCRs with disease status, and machine learning were combined to predict cytomegalovirus infection status.

Separate from the approximately 670-subject first cohort, the validation cohort of 95 to 150 subjects was the group to which the donors belonged. For CDR1 and CDR2, the germline V gene (reference sequence) lists SEHNR and FQNEAQ. Trimming costs V 5 bases and J 8 bases, and their ends lie 15 bases apart. The CDR3, cysteine through phenylalanine, is 13 amino acids long. The only DNA kept is the CDR3, 39 bases in frame from the first base. Concerning this clone: The specificity of this receptor is unknown. No base qualities exist here, and no much larger clone lies one base off it.

The library was prepared using the immunoSEQ multiplex PCR assay. Regarding the original processing steps: To diagnose cytomegalovirus status from the catalog of TCR beta chain sequences, a statistical classification framework was built. In its TCRdb copy, this immuneACCESS table keeps in-frame sequences only and misses some clones. Where compared with another copy, unresolved V genes explain less than half of these, and the others have no known cause. That table supplies the V and J calls and clone size; D and trimming were determined from the DNA. This sample is represented by about 400,000 clones; approximately 90% of them were singletons. The ten largest account for 0.8% to 0.85% of the sample. Broader findings and caveats from the paper: Across donors, most TCR sequences were observed very rarely, whereas some public TCRs were present in many individuals. A total of roughly 160 TCR beta chains were listed by the study as associated with cytomegalovirus. All 130 or so repertoires were used to score co-occurrence in the validation cohort in a later analysis, because that analysis had no HLA typing for the cohort. According to the authors, the approach could potentially be generalized to other disease states and immunological phenotypes. Of the cluster scores, 90% to 95% were above 0 in a later analysis, which found that TCRs clustered in the first cohort also tended to co-occur in the 120 validation repertoires. The classifier was reported to diagnose cytomegalovirus status with high specificity and sensitivity in both the original and validation cohorts. A few of the identified cytomegalovirus-associated TCR beta chains were confirmed in vitro to be specific for cytomegalovirus antigens.

Sequencing input: PBMCs. This clonotype originated in a woman between 18 and 29 years old in good health and CMV-seronegative. Here the chain combines TRBV7-9 and TRBJ1-2, with no confident D gene call. The DNA sequence is given as TGTGCCAGCAGCGCCTCTGATGTTCAGGGCTACACCTTC. Translation gives CASSASDVQGYTF.